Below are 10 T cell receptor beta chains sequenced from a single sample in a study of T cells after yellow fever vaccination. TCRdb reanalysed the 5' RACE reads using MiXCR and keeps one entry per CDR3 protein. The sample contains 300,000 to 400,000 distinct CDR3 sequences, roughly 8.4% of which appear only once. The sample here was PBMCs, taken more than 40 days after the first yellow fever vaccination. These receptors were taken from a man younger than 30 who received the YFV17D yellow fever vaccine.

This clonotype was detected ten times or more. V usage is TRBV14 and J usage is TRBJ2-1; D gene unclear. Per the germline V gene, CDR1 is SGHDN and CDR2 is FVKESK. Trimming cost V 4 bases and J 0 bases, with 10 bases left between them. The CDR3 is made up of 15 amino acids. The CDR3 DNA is TGTGCCAGCAGCCGCCGACAAAGCTCCTACAATGAGCAGTTCTTC. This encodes CASSRRQSSYNEQFF.

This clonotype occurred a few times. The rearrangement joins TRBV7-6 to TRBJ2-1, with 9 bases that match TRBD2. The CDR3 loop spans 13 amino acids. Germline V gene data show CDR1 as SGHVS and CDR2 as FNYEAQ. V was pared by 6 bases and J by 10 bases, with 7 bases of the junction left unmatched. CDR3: CASRGGGAREQFF. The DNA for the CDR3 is TGTGCCAGCAGGGGCGGGGGGGCAAGGGAGCAGTTCTTC.

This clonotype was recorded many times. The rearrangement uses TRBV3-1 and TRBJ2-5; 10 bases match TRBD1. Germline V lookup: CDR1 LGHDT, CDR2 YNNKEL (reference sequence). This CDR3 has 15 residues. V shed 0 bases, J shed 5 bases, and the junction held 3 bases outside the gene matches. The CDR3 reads CASSQEGQGYETQYF. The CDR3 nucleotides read TGTGCCAGCAGCCAAGAGGGACAGGGGTACGAGACCCAGTACTTC.

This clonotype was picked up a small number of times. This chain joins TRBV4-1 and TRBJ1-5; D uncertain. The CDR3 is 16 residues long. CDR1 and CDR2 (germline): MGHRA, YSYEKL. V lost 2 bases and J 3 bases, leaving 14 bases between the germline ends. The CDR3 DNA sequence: TGCGCCAGCAGCCAACCTGGTCGGCAGATCAATCAGCCCCAGCATTTT. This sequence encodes CASSQPGRQINQPQHF.

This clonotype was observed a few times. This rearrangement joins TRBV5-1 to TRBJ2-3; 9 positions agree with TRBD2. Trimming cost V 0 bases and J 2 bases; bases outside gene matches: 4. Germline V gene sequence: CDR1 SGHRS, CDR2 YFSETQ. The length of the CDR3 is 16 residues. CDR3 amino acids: CASSLALAGATDTQYF. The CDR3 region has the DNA TGCGCCAGCAGCTTGGCCTTAGCGGGGGCCACAGATACGCAGTATTTT.

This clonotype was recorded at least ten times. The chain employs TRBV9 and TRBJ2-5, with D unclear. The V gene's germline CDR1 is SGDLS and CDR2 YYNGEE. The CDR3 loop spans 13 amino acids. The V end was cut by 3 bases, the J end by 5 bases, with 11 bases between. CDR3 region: CASSAGPMETQYF. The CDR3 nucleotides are TGTGCCAGCAGCGCCGGCCCGATGGAGACCCAGTACTTC.

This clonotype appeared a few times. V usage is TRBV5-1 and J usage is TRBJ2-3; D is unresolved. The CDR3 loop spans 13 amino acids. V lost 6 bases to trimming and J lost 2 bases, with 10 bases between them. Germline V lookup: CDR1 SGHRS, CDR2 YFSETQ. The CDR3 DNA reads TGCGCCAGCAACAAGGGCCTCACAGATACGCAGTATTTT. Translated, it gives CASNKGLTDTQYF.

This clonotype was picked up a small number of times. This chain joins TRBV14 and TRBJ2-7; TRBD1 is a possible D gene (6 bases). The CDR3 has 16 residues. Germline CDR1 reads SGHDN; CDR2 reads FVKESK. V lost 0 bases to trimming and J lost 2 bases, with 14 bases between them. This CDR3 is CASSQEVGALPYEQYF. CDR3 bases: TGTGCCAGCAGCCAAGAGGTGGGGGCTCTCCCCTACGAGCAGTACTTC.

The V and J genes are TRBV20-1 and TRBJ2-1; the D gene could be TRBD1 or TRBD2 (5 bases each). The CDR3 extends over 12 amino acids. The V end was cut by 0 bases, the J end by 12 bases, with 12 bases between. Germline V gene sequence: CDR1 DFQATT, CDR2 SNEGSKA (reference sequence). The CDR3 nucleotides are TGCAGTGCTAGAGATAGAAGGGACCGGCAGTTCTTC. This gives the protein CSARDRRDRQFF.

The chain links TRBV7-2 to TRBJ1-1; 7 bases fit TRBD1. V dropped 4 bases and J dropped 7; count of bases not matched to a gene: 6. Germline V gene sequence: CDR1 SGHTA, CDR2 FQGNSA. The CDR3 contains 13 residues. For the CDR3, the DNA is TGTGCCAGCAGCTGGACAGGATTGGGTGAAGCTTTCTTT. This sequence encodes CASSWTGLGEAFF.